Detailed here is one T cell receptor beta chain. The antigen it recognizes is unknown. Per-nucleotide qualities are absent, and no much larger clonotype sits a single base away. The data belong to a study of blood T cell repertoires in COVID-19 (dated by TCRdb to 2019 to 2021). With respect to the entire study: Collaborator samples came from the United States, Italy and Spain and covered acute and convalescent phases of COVID-19. Sample metadata almost always included a de-identified subject ID, COVID-19 status, age in years and sex. The repertoires were released in a freely available public database intended as a resource for research on the immune response to SARS-CoV-2. The dataset comprised deeply sampled blood TCRbeta repertoires from subjects exposed to, actively infected with, or recovered from COVID-19. The prospective study material was composed of cDNA or gDNA derived from T cells, B-cell-depleted T cells, or PBMCs. The samples were drawn from two sources: the first 160 participants of the ongoing ImmuneRACE study, and 1,000 to 1,500 subjects contributed by 6 global collaborators. Where available, HLA class I and class II types were taken from metadata supplied by the sample provider and were not determined by assay-based typing.

Participants in the prospective study were aged 18 to 89 years, lived in 20 to 30 United States geographic areas, and enrolled through a virtual design. In the prospective study, participants were assigned to cohorts based on the clinical history participants reported in a screening survey and a study questionnaire. ImmuneRACE Cohort 3 recovered participants were defined by two consecutive negative NP/OP PCR tests, healthcare professional clearance, or symptom resolution. In the prospective study, whole blood, serum and a nasopharyngeal or oropharyngeal swab were collected from each participant by mobile phlebotomists. Prospective study participants could optionally give additional blood draws and questionnaires over an approximately two-month period. Blood samples from the prospective study were shipped frozen or at room temperature prior to DNA extraction. The CDR3 holds 14 amino acids from the cysteine to the phenylalanine. The sequence is cut down to CDR3 DNA, 42 bases in frame from base 1. Per the germline V gene (reference sequence), SEHNR is the CDR1 and FQNEAQ is the CDR2. Trimming removed 4 bases from V and 8 bases from J, leaving 17 bases between the germline ends.

TCRbeta CDR3 regions were amplified from genomic DNA by means of the immunoSEQ Assay, a bias-controlled multiplex PCR. For the original study's pipeline: The number of nucleated cells in each sample was estimated from the amplification of reference gene primers within the assay. To quantify the absolute abundance of each unique TCRbeta CDR3 rearrangement, sequence reads were collapsed and filtered. Productive Simpson clonality was computed per sample as the square root of Simpson's diversity index over productive rearrangements. TCRdb took over this immuneACCESS table, retaining in-frame rearrangements with V and J assigned. Such tables are incomplete; in checked studies, under half of the missing clones stem from an unresolved V gene, and the remainder is unexplained. V, J and clone size reflect that table, while D and trimming were determined from the DNA. In this sample the table shows about 480,000 clones, 88% of which occur a single time. The biggest ten clones account for approximately 1.8% of the sample.

Broader findings and caveats from the paper: The quantity of clinical and demographic metadata differed by source and by participant and was supplied without curation.

The chain is made from TRBV7-9 and TRBJ1-1; a weak D assignment points to TRBD1 (6 bases agree). The receptor was isolated from a woman aged 40 to 49 who had recovered from COVID-19. The specimen was PBMCs or T cells enriched from blood (not recorded which). DNA sequence: TGTGCCAGCAGCTCCGAAACAGGGATTCGGGAAGCTTTCTTT. It is translated as CASSSETGIREAFF.